The entry below describes one TCR beta chain. Its antigen is not identified. This sample is drawn from a study of cytomegalovirus exposure and HLA in healthy donors. Regarding the study as a whole: Indistinguishability led to the exclusion of some V segments, TRBV6-2 and TRBV6-3 included.

The PCR ran on 60 Vbeta and 13 Jbeta primers. Assay: immunoSEQ multiplex PCR; the TCRdb copy retains only in-frame clones and omits some. The table lists some 57,000 clones, 89% of them singletons. The CDR3 is made up of 12 amino acids. Trimming stripped 5 bases from V and 3 bases from J, with 8 bases between. Germline assignment: CDR1 SEHNR and CDR2 FQNEAQ (reference sequence). The material sequenced was PBMCs. The TCR sequence derives from a man aged 30 to 39 in good health and CMV-seropositive. The V gene is TRBV7-9, the J gene TRBJ2-7; perhaps TRBD1 as D (6 bases). CDR3 amino acids: CASSLQGYEQYF. In nucleotides, the CDR3 is TGTGCCAGCAGCCTACAGGGCTACGAGCAGTACTTC.